The sequence of this TCR beta chain was determined in a study of cytomegalovirus exposure and HLA in healthy donors. Study results and caveats: Approximately 18,000 TCR beta sequences were associated with HLA alleles at 0.05 false discovery rate in a later analysis. In a later analysis, TCR association rates varied by HLA locus: DRB1 most, HLA-C fewest.

PCR employed 60 Vbeta and 13 Jbeta primers. Here immunoSEQ multiplex PCR was the method, and the copy in TCRdb shows in-frame clones only, minus some. The sample records roughly 160,000 clones, 80% to 90% being singletons. This CDR3 spans 15 amino acids. Germline V gene sequence: CDR1 SGHTA, CDR2 FQGNSA. J lost 10 bases, V lost 5 bases, and 12 bases had no gene match. In nominal health when sampled, donors likely had unrecorded immune exposures nonetheless. About this clone itself: What it binds is not known.

The source is a man in his forties or fifties in good health and CMV-seropositive. Sample: PBMCs. The gene calls are TRBV7-2 and TRBJ2-1, with TRBD2 identical over 9 bases. The CDR3 sequence is CASSPLAGTVGEQFF. In nucleotides, the CDR3 is TGTGCCAGCAGCCCTCTAGCGGGAACCGTGGGGGAGCAGTTCTTC.